This T cell receptor (beta chain) was documented in a study of control samples from healthy donors and cancer patients. Sequenced by immunoSEQ multiplex PCR; TCRdb stores in-frame clones only, minus some. Among approximately 100,000 clones listed, around 88% were seen once. Germline V lookup: CDR1 SGHRS, CDR2 YFSETQ. The CDR3 covers 18 residues. V gave up 0 bases and J gave up 1 base, with 14 bases separating them. The chain uses TRBV5-1 and TRBJ2-6; D unresolved. Source material: blood. The clonotype originates from a man aged 30-40 years in good health. Written as DNA, the CDR3 is TGCGCCAGCAGCTTGGCCGGAGCCGCTGAATCTGGGGCCAACGTCCTGACTTTC. It codes for CASSLAGAAESGANVLTF.